This T cell receptor beta chain emerged from a study of vaccination and CD4 T cells after COVID-19. This CDR3 comprises 14 residues. The V gene lost 5 bases and the J gene lost 10 bases, with 20 bases spanning the gap. Turning to this clonotype: Its antigen remains unknown.

Treatment indicated: approximately 11-day PBMC culture with coronavirus spike peptide pools or control peptides (ViraFEST assay). CD4+ T lymphocytes from the unexposed donor were collected before the COVID-19 pandemic (2011-2018). Oncomine TCR Beta short-read sequencing was applied to DNA from cultured CD4+ T cells. TCRdb called the PCR reads again in MiXCR, with one record for every CDR3 protein. The table shows approximately 3,400 distinct CDR3 sequences, with under 30% occurring only once. The source of this sequence is a human donor in good health. Sequenced material: CD4+ T cells from blood, cultured in vitro. The chain links TRBV12-3 or TRBV12-4 to TRBJ1-1; a possible D gene is TRBD1 (5 bases). This CDR3 reads CASSEGATVGGAFF. For the CDR3, the DNA is TGTGCCAGCAGTGAGGGTGCGACCGTCGGGGGAGCTTTCTTT.